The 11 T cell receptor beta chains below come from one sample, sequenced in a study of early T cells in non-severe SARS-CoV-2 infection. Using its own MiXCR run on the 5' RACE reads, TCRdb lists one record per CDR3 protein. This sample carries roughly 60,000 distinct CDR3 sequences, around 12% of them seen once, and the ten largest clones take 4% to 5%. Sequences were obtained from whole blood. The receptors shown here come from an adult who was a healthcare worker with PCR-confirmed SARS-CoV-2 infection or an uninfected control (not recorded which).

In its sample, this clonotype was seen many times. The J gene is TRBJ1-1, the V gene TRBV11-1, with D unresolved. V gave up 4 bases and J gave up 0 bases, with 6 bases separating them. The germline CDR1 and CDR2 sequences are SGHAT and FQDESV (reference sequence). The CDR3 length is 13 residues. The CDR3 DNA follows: TGTGCCAGCAGCTGGGGAGTGAACACTGAAGCTTTCTTT. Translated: CASSWGVNTEAFF.

The CDR3 DNA reads TGTGCCAGCAGCTTAGGGGGCGGTGGGGCCAACGTCCTGACTTTC. Translation: CASSLGGGGANVLTF. The rearrangement uses TRBV11-3 and TRBJ2-6; a possible D gene is TRBD1 (5 bases). In germline, CDR1 is SGHNT, CDR2 YENEEA. This CDR3 has 15 residues. V gave up 1 base and J gave up 3 bases, with 7 bases separating them.

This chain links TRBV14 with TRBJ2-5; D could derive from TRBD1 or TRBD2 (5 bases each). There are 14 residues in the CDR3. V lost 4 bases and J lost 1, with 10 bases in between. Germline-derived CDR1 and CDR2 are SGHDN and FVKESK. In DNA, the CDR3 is TGTGCCAGCAGCCCCCTGAGGGGCCAAGAGACCCAGTACTTC. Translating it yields CASSPLRGQETQYF.

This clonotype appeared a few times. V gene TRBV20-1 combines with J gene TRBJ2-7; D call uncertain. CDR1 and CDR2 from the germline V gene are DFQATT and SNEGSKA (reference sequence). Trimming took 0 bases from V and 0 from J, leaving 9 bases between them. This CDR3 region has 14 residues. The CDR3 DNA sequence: TGCAGTGCTAGAGACATAAAGAGCTCCTACGAGCAGTACTTC. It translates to CSARDIKSSYEQYF.

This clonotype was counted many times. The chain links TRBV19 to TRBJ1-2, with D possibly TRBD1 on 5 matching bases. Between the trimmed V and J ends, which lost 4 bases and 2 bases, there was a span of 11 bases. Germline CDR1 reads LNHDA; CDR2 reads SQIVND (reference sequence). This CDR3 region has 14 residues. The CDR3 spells CASSTTQGNYGYTF. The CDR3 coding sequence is TGTGCCAGTAGTACTACGCAGGGCAACTATGGCTACACCTTC.

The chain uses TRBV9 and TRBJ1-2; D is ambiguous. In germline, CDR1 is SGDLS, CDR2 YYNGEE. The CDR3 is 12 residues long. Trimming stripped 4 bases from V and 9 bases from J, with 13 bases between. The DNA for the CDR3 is TGTGCCAGCAGCCCCTCAGAGGGCAGCTACACCTTC. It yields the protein CASSPSEGSYTF.

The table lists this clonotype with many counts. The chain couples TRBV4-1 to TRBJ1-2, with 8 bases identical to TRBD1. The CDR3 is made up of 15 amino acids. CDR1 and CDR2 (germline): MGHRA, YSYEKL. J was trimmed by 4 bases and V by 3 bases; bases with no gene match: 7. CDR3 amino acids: CASSQGPGQVYGYTF. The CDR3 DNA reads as TGCGCCAGCAGCCAGGGCCCGGGACAGGTCTATGGCTACACCTTC.

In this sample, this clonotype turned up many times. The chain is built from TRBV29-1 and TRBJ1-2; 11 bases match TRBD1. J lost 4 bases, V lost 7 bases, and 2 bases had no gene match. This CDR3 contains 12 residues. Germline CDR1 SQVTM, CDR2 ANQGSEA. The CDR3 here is CSAGTGGYGYTF. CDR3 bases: TGCAGCGCCGGGACAGGGGGCTATGGCTACACCTTC.

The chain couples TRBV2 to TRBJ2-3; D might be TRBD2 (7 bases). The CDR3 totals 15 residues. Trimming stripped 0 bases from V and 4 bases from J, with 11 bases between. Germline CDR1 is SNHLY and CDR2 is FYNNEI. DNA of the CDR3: TGTGCCAGCAGTGAAGCGCCGGGGGGCTCAGATACGCAGTATTTT. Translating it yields CASSEAPGGSDTQYF.

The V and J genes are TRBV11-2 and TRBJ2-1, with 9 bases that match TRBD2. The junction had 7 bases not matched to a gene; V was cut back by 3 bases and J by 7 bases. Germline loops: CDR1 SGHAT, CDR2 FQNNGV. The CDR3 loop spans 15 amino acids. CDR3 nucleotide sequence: TGTGCCAGCAGCTTCCGCGGGGGGGCGGGAAATGAGCAGTTCTTC. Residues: CASSFRGGAGNEQFF.

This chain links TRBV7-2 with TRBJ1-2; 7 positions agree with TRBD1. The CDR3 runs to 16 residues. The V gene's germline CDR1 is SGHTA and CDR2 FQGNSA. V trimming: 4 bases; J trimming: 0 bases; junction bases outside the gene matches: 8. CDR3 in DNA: TGTGCCAGCAGCTATCGGACAGGTTCAGCTAACTATGGCTACACCTTC. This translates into CASSYRTGSANYGYTF.